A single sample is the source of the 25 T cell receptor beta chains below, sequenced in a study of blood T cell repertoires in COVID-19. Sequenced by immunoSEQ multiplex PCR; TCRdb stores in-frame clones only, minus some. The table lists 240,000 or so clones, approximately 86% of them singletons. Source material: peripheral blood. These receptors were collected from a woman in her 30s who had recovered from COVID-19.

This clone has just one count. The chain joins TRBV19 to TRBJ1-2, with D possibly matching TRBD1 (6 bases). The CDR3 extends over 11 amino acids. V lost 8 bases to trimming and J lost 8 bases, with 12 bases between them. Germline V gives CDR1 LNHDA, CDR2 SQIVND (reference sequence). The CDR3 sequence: CASSSGGGYTF. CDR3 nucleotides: TGTGCCAGTTCCTCGGGGGGCGGCTACACCTTC.

The CDR3 reads CASSSRNTDTQYF. In nucleotides, the CDR3 is TGTGCCAGCAGCTCGAGAAACACAGATACGCAGTATTTT. The chain joins TRBV7-3 to TRBJ2-3; no definite D call. Trimming pared 4 bases from V and 2 bases from J, leaving 7 bases between. The germline gives CDR1 SGHTA, CDR2 FQGTGA. The CDR3 is 13 amino acids.

The CDR3 here is CASSLANYEQYF. The CDR3 DNA reads as TGTGCCAGCAGCTTAGCAAACTACGAGCAGTACTTC. The chain joins TRBV11-2 to TRBJ2-7; D uncertain. CDR3 length equals 12 residues. CDR1 and CDR2 from the germline V gene are SGHAT and FQNNGV. V was trimmed by 1 base and J by 3 bases, leaving 4 bases between them.

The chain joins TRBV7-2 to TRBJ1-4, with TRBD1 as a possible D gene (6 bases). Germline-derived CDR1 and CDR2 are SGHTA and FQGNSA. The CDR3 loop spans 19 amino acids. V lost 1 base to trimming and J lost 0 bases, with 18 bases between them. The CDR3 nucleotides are TGTGCCAGCAGCTTAGGTCGGGGGGCACTCACCTCAACTAATGAAAAACTGTTTTTT. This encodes CASSLGRGALTSTNEKLFF.

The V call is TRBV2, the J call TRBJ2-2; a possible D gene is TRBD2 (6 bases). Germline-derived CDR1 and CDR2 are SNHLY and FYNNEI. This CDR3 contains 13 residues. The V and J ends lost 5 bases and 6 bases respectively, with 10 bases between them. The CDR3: CASSSSAAGELFF. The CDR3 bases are TGTGCCAGCAGTTCTAGCGCCGCCGGGGAGCTGTTTTTT.

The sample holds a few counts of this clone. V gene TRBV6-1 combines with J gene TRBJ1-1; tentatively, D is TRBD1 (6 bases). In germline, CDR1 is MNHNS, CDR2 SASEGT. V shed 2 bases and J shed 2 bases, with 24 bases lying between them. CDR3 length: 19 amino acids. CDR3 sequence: CASSERLSSGGGGNTEAFF. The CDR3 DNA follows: TGTGCCAGCAGTGAAAGGCTTTCTTCGGGGGGCGGAGGAAACACTGAAGCTTTCTTT.

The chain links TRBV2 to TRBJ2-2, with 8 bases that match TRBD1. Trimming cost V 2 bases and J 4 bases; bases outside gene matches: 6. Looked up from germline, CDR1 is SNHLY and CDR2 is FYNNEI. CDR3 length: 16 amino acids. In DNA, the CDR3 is TGTGCCAGCAGTGAATTAGGACAGGGCTCCACCGGGGAGCTGTTTTTT. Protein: CASSELGQGSTGELFF.

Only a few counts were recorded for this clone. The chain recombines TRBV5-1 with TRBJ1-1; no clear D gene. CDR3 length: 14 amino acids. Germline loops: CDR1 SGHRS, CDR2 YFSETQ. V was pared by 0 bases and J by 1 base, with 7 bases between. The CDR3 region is CASSLDTGNTEAFF. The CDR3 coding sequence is TGCGCCAGCAGCTTGGATACGGGGAACACTGAAGCTTTCTTT.

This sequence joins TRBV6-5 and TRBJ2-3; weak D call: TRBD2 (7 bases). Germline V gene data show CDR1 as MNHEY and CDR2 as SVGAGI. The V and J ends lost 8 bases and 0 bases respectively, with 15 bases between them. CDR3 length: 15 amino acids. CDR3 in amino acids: CASASRGASTDTQYF. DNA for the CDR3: TGTGCCAGCGCGTCCCGGGGGGCTAGCACAGATACGCAGTATTTT.

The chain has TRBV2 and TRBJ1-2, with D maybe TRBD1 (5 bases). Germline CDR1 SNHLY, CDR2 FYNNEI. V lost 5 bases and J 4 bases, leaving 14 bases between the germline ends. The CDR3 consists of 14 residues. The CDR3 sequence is CASSQTVTLYGYTF. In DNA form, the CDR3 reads TGTGCCAGCAGTCAGACAGTTACCCTCTATGGCTACACCTTC.

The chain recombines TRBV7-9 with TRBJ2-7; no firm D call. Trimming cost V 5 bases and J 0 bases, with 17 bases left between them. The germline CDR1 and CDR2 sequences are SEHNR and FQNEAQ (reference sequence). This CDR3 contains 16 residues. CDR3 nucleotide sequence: TGTGCCAGCAGCCGTCCTTTGCCCCTCAGCTCCTACGAGCAGTACTTC. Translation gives CASSRPLPLSSYEQYF.

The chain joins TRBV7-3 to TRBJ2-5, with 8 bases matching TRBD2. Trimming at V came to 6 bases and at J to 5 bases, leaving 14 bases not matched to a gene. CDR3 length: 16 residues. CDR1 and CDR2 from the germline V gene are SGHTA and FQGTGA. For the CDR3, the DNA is TGTGCCAGCAGTCGAGGGACTAGAGGTTCCGCCGAGACCCAGTACTTC. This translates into CASSRGTRGSAETQYF.

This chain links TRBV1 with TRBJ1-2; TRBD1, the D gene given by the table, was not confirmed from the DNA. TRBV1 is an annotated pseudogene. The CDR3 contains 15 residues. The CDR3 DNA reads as TGCACCAGCAGCCAGCGGGACAGATCCAACTATGGCTACACCTTC. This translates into CTSSQRDRSNYGYTF.

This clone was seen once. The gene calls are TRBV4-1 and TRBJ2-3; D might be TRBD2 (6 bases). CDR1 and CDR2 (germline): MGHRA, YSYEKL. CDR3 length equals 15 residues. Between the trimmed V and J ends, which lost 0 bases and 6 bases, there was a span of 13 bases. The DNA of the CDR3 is TGCGCCAGCAGCCAAGATTTGACTAGTGCGGATACGCAGTATTTT. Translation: CASSQDLTSADTQYF.

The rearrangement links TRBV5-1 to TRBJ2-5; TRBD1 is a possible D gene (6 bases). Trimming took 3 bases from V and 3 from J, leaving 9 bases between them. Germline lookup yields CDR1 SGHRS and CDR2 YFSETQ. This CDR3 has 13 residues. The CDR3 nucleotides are TGCGCCAGCAGCTCCTGGACAGAAGAGACCCAGTACTTC. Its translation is CASSSWTEETQYF.

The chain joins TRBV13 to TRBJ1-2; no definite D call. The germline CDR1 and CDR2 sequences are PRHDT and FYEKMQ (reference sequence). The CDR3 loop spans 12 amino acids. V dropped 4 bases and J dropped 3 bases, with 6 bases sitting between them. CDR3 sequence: CASSSGYYGYTF. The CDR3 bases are TGTGCCAGCAGCTCCGGGTACTATGGCTACACCTTC.

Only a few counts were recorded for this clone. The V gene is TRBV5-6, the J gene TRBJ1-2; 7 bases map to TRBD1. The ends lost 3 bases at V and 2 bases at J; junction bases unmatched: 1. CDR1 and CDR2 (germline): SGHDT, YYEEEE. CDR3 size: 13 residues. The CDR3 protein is CASSSTGNYGYTF. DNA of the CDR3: TGTGCCAGCAGCTCGACAGGGAACTATGGCTACACCTTC.

CDR3 nucleotides: TGTGCCAGCAGTTACAGGGGGATGCGGCTAGTGGGCTACACCTTC. It yields the protein CASSYRGMRLVGYTF. This chain uses TRBV2 with TRBJ1-2; 8 bases agree with TRBD1. The germline CDR1 and CDR2 sequences are SNHLY and FYNNEI. The CDR3 contains 15 residues. After removal of 5 bases from V and 8 bases from J, the junction contained 13 bases not matched to a gene. Full variable domain (outside the CDR3, taken from reference TRBV2 and TRBJ1-2): EPEVTQTPSHQVTQMGQEVILRCVPISNHLYFYWYRQILGQKVEFLVSFYNNEISEKSEIFDDQFSVERPDGSNFTLKIRSTKLEDSAMYFCASSYRGMRLVGYTFGSGTRLTVV.

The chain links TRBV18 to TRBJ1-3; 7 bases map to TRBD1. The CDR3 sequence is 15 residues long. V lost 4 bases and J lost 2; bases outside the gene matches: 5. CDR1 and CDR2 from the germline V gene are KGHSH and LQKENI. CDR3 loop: CASSQLQGPGNTIYF. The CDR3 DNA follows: TGTGCCAGCTCACAGTTACAGGGGCCTGGAAACACCATATATTTT.

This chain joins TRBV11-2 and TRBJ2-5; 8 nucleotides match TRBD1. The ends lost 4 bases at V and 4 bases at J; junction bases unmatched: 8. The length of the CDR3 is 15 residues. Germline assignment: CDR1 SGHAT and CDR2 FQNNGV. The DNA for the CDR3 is TGTGCCAGCAGCTCGGGGACAGGTCTCCCAGAGACCCAGTACTTC. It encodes CASSSGTGLPETQYF.

The CDR3 loop reads CASSLYRGGQRGYTF. The CDR3 DNA reads TGTGCCAGCAGTTTATATAGGGGGGGGCAACGGGGCTACACCTTC. The chain joins TRBV27 to TRBJ1-2; D is perhaps TRBD1 (6 bases). This CDR3 spans 15 amino acids. V lost 1 base and J 8 bases, leaving 17 bases between the germline ends. In germline, CDR1 is MNHEY, CDR2 SMNVEV (reference sequence).

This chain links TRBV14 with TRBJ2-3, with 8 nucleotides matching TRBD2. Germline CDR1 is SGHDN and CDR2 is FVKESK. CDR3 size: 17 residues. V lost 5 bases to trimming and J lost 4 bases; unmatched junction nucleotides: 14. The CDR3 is CASSAQPPGRGADTQYF. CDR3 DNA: TGTGCCAGCAGCGCCCAACCACCCGGGCGGGGGGCAGATACGCAGTATTTT. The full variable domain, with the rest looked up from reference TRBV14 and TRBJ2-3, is EAGVTQFPSHSVIEKGQTVTLRCDPISGHDNLYWYRRVMGKEIKFLLHFVKESKQDESGMPNNRFLAERTGGTYSTLKVQPAELEDSGVYFCASSAQPPGRGADTQYFGPGTRLTVL.

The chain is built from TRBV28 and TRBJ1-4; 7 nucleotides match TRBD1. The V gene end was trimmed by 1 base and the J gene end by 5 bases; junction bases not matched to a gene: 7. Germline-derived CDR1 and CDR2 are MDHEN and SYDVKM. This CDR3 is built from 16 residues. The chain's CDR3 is CASSLFSGTVNEKLFF. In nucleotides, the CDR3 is TGTGCCAGCAGTTTATTCTCCGGGACAGTAAATGAAAAACTGTTTTTT. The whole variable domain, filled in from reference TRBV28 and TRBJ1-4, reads DVKVTQSSRYLVKRTGEKVFLECVQDMDHENMFWYRQDPGLGLRLIYFSYDVKMKEKGDIPEGYSVSREKKERFSLILESASTNQTSMYLCASSLFSGTVNEKLFFGSGTQLSVL.

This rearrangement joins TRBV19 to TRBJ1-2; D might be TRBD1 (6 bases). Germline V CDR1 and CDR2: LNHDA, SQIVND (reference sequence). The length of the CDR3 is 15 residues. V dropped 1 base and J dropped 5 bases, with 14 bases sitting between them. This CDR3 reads CASSIAGRTEYGYTF. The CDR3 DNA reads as TGTGCCAGTAGTATAGCCGGCAGGACAGAGTATGGCTACACCTTC.

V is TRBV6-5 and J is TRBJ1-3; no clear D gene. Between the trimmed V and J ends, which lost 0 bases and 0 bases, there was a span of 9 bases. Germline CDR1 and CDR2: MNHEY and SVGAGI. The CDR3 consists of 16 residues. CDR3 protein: CASSYSLVASGNTIYF. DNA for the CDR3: TGTGCCAGCAGTTACTCCCTAGTGGCCTCTGGAAACACCATATATTTT.